This paragraph covers one T cell receptor (beta chain) sequence. Its specificity is not known. The data were obtained in a study of radiotherapy plus CTLA-4 blockade in lung cancer. Study context: Among enrolled patients, less than 20% responded and more than 25% achieved disease control.

Looked up from germline, CDR1 is MNHEY and CDR2 is SMNVEV (reference sequence). V shed 1 base and J 4 bases; nucleotides not matched to a gene: 9. The CDR3 loop spans 17 amino acids. Only in-frame clones appear in the TCRdb table, and some are missing; sequencing was by immunoSEQ multiplex PCR. The sample has 65,000 to 100,000 clones; roughly four fifths are singletons. Overall study results and limits: The authors reported that early blood T cell clone dynamics, with interferon-beta, best predicted response.

This TCR was recovered from a human donor with non-small cell lung cancer who had stable disease on radiotherapy plus ipilimumab. The sequencing here drew on peripheral blood, taken from a patient treated with radiotherapy plus ipilimumab. The chain has TRBV27 and TRBJ2-5; 10 positions match TRBD1. CDR3 protein: CASSLFPDRGRGETQYF. The CDR3 DNA reads as TGTGCCAGCAGTTTATTCCCCGACAGGGGGCGCGGAGAGACCCAGTACTTC.